The rows below give T cell receptor beta chains drawn from one sample of a study of read filtering for tumor transcriptome and immune sequencing. TCRdb reprocessed the reads with MiXCR, giving one entry per CDR3 protein. The sample lists 37,000 or so distinct CDR3 sequences, roughly 15% occurring once. Sequenced material: a population of CD138-negative cells sorted from bone marrow. These receptors all stem from a donor aged 40 or older with multiple myeloma. Each CDR3 is given without its conserved first and last residue. Each record gives: V gene, clone size, CDR3 protein. Some rows have no size entry. The others give once, few or many, or a class for an expanded clone.

V: TRBV7-9; size: many; CDR3: ASSGRRYEQY
V: TRBV5-4; size: many; CDR3: ASRTGGGPDTQY
V: TRBV7-9; size: NA; CDR3: ASSVSGRAYEQY
V: TRBV5-1; size: NA; CDR3: ASSWDTRNTGELF
V: TRBV11-2; size: many; CDR3: ASSSRMAAEFDNEQF
V: TRBV3-1; size: few; CDR3: ASSQDPGLAYNEQF
V: TRBV18; size: many; CDR3: ASSPQGFGANVLT
V: TRBV10-1; size: many; CDR3: ASSRTGGMETQY
V: TRBV3-1; size: many; CDR3: ASSQVPHQETQY
V: TRBV29-1; size: NA; CDR3: SVSHVNEQF
V: TRBV12-3/TRBV12-4; size: many; CDR3: ASSLGQGGTGELF
V: TRBV7-9; size: NA; CDR3: ASSPTTGNNEKLF
V: TRBV6-9; size: many; CDR3: ASSYSGQRSTGELF
V: TRBV20-1; size: few; CDR3: SARNLADNSNTDTQY
V: TRBV7-7; size: NA; CDR3: ASSLKRTNEQF
V: TRBV20-1; size: many; CDR3: SARSPGLAGGYEQY
V: TRBV20-1; size: many; CDR3: SARQGFPGANVLT
V: TRBV10-3; size: once; CDR3: AISPRVCSYNEQF
V: TRBV29-1; size: many; CDR3: SFWTGRSQETQY
V: TRBV9; size: NA; CDR3: ASTQGGQGTDTQY
V: TRBV6-5; size: many; CDR3: ASSSAGAGGTEAF
V: TRBV30; size: many; CDR3: AWNRQGPRYEQY
V: TRBV7-2; size: many; CDR3: ASTLGLAKSNEQF
V: TRBV19; size: many; CDR3: ASSTGAFTDTQY
V: TRBV3-1; size: many; CDR3: ASSQGSGASNQPQH
V: TRBV24-1; size: many; CDR3: ATSFSTDTQY
V: TRBV7-6; size: few; CDR3: ASSQTGGELF
V: TRBV29-1; size: many; CDR3: SVGQGPNQPQH
V: TRBV28; size: many; CDR3: ASSGTPKAQY
V: TRBV4-2; size: many; CDR3: ASRSLSRREENTGELF
V: TRBV6-1; size: many; CDR3: ASTSDTGELF
V: TRBV5-6; size: many; CDR3: ASSIMDRGVQPQH
V: TRBV18; size: many; CDR3: ASSQGQDLGEQY
V: TRBV27; size: many; CDR3: ASSLSIGEVSYEQY
V: TRBV12-3/TRBV12-4; size: many; CDR3: ASSLLGGRLGTEAF
V: TRBV18; size: few; CDR3: ASSPPTSGDSGELF
V: TRBV4-1; size: many; CDR3: ASSQVGSNQPQH
V: TRBV2; size: many; CDR3: ASSELTWRGTEAF
V: TRBV11-1; size: many; CDR3: ASSLDMYSTDTQY
V: TRBV20-1; size: few; CDR3: SARRPLPEDTIY
V: TRBV5-1; size: many; CDR3: ASSLGPSQNQPQH
V: TRBV29-1; size: many; CDR3: SVEDENPGRNEQF
V: TRBV7-2; size: many; CDR3: ASSAAGGVTEAF
V: TRBV6-6; size: few; CDR3: ASSADPPGTVVH
V: TRBV5-1; size: many; CDR3: ASSPRGGTLSHEQY
V: TRBV7-9; size: many; CDR3: ATLTGVFTEAF
V: TRBV6-5; size: few; CDR3: ASSYGVEGPTKNIQY
V: TRBV28; size: many; CDR3: ASSRERTSGFYEQY
V: TRBV6-1; size: many; CDR3: ASSPLAVRGNEQF
V: TRBV7-2; size: NA; CDR3: ASSLGPNQETQY
V: TRBV7-6; size: many; CDR3: ASSQVVRERLNEQF
V: TRBV20-1; size: many; CDR3: SASPLAISYNEQF
V: TRBV5-1; size: many; CDR3: ASSAGQGGYEQF
V: TRBV6-5; size: NA; CDR3: ASRSPYDMQETQY
V: TRBV7-2; size: many; CDR3: ASRQSTTSYEQY
V: TRBV12-3/TRBV12-4; size: many; CDR3: ASNIGMANVLT
V: TRBV18; size: many; CDR3: ASSPPRGAHTQY